The text below deals with one T cell receptor (beta chain). 60 Vbeta and 13 Jbeta primers were used in PCR. Profiling relied on immunoSEQ multiplex PCR, and the TCRdb table lists in-frame clones only, not all of them. Of approximately 180,000 clones listed, almost 80% are singletons. The data originate from a study of cytomegalovirus exposure and HLA in healthy donors. The germline V gene has CDR1 MNHEY and CDR2 SMNVEV (reference sequence). Trimming shortened V by 7 bases and J by 7 bases, and 19 bases separated the two germline ends. The CDR3 totals 14 residues. This TCR was sampled from a man between 40 and 49 years old in good health and CMV-seropositive. The chain carries TRBV27 and TRBJ1-2, with D tentatively TRBD1 (6 bases). Sequenced input: PBMCs. CDR3 amino acids: CASTKGGMMGGYTF. The CDR3 coding sequence is TGTGCCAGCACCAAGGGGGGGATGATGGGTGGCTACACCTTC.